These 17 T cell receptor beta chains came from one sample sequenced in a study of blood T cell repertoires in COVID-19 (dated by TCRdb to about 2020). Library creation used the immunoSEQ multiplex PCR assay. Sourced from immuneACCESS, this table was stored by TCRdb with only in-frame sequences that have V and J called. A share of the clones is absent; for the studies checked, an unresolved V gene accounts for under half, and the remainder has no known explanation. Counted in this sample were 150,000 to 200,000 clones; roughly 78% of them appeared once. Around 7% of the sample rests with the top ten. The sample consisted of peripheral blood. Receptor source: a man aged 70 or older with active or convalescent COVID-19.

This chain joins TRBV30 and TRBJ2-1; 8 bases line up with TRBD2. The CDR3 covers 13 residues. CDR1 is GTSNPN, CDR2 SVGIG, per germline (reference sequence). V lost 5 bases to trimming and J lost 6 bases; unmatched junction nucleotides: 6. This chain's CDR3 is CAWERGRVNEQFF. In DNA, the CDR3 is TGTGCCTGGGAGCGGGGGAGGGTCAATGAGCAGTTCTTC. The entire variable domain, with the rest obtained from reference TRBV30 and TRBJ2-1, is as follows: SQTIHQWPATLVQPVGSPLSLECTVEGTSNPNLYWYRQAAGRGLQLLFYSVGIGQISSEVPQNLSASRPQDRQFILSSKKLLLSDSGFYLCAWERGRVNEQFFGPGTRLTVL.

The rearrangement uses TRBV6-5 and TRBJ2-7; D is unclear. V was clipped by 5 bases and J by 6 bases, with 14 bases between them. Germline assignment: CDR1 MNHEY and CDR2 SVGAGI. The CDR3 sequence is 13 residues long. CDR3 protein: CASSIVLRREQYF. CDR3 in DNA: TGTGCCAGCAGTATCGTTCTCCGTCGCGAGCAGTACTTC.

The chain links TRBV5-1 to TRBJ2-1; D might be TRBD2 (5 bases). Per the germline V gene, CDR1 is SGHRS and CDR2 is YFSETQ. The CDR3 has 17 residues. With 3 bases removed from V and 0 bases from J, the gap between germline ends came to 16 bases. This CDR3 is CASSSPDYSSSYNEQFF. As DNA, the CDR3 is TGCGCCAGCAGCTCCCCCGACTATTCTTCCTCCTACAATGAGCAGTTCTTC.

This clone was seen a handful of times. DNA of the CDR3: TGTGCCAGCTCAATACAGGCTTACGAGCAGTACTTC. Protein product: CASSIQAYEQYF. This chain uses TRBV18 with TRBJ2-7; the D gene is possibly TRBD1 (5 bases). The CDR3 totals 12 residues. V was cut by 5 bases and J by 4 bases, with 9 bases left in between. The germline CDR1 and CDR2 sequences are KGHSH and LQKENI.

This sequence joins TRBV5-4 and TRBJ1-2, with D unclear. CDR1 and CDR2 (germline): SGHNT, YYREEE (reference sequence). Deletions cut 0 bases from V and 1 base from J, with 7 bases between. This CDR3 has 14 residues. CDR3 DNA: TGTGCCAGCAGCTTGGAACAGCATAACTATGGCTACACCTTC. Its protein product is CASSLEQHNYGYTF. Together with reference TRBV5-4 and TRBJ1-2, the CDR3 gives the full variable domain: ETGVTQSPTHLIKTRGQQVTLRCSSQSGHNTVSWYQQALGQGPQFIFQYYREEENGRGNFPPRFSGLQFPNYSSELNVNALELDDSALYLCASSLEQHNYGYTFGSGTRLTVV.

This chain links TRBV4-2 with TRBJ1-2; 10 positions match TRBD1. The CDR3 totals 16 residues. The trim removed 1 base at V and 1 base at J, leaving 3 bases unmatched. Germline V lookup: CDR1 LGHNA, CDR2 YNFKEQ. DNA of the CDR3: TGTGCCAGCAGCCAAGGGGGACAGGGGCTTAACTATGGCTACACCTTC. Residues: CASSQGGQGLNYGYTF.

CDR3 bases: TGTGCCAGCAGCTCACAGGCCGGAACGGAGACCCAGTACTTC. This gives the protein CASSSQAGTETQYF. The gene calls are TRBV11-2 and TRBJ2-5, with D perhaps TRBD1 (5 bases). CDR3 length: 14 residues. CDR1 is SGHAT and CDR2 is FQNNGV in the germline V gene. Trimming removed 4 bases from V and 5 bases from J, with 14 bases in between.

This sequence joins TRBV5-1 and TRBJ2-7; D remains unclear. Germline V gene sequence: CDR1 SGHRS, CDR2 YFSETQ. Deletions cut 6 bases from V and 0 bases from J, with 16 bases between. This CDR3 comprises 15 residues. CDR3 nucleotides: TGCGCCAGCACCCCCGTGGCAGGTCCCTCCTACGAGCAGTACTTC. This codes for CASTPVAGPSYEQYF.

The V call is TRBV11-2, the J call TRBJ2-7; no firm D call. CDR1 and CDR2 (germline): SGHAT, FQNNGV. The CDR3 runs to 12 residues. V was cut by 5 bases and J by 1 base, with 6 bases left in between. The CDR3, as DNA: TGTGCCAGCAGCCTCCTTTCCTACGAGCAGTACTTC. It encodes CASSLLSYEQYF.

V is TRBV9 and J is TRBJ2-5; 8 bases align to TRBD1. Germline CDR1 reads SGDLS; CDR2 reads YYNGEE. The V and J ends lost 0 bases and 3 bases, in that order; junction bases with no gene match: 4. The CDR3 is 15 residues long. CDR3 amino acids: CASSVVTGGEETQYF. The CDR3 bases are TGTGCCAGCAGCGTAGTTACAGGGGGTGAAGAGACCCAGTACTTC.

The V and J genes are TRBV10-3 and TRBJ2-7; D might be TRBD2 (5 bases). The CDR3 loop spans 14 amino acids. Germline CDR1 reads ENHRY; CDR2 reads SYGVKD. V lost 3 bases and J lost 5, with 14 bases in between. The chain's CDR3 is CAISDNGLTDEQYF. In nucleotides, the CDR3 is TGTGCCATCAGTGACAACGGACTGACGGACGAGCAGTACTTC.

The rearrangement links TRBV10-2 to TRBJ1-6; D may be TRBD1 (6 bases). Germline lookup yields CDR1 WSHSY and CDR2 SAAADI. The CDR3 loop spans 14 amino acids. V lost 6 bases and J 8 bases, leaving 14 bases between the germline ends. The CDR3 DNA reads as TGCGCCAGCAGAAGACAGGAATGGTATTCACCCCTCCACTTT. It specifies CASRRQEWYSPLHF.

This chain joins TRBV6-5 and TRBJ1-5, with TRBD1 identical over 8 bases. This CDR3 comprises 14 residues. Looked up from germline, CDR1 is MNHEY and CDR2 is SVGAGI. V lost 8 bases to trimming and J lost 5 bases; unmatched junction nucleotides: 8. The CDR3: CASDLSTGDQPQHF. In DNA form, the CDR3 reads TGTGCCAGCGACCTATCGACAGGGGATCAGCCCCAGCATTTT.

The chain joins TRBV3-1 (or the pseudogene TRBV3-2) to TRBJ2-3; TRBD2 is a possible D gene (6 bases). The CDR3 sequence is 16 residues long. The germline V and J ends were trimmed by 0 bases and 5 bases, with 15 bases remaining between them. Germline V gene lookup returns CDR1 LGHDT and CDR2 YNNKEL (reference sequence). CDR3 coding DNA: TGTGCCAGCAGCCAAGATACTAGCTTGCCCGGAGATACGCAGTATTTT. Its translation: CASSQDTSLPGDTQYF.

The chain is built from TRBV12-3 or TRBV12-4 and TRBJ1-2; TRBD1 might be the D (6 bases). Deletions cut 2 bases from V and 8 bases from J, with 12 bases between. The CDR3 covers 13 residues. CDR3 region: CASSLRGSGGYTF. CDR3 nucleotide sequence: TGTGCCAGCAGTTTAAGGGGGTCAGGGGGCTACACCTTC.

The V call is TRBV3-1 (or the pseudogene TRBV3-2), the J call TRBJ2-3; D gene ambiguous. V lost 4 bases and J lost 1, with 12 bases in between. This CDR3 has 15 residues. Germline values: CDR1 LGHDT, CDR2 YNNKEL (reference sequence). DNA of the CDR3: TGTGCCAGCAGCCTTGGTAGCCTGGGCACAGATACGCAGTATTTT. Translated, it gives CASSLGSLGTDTQYF.

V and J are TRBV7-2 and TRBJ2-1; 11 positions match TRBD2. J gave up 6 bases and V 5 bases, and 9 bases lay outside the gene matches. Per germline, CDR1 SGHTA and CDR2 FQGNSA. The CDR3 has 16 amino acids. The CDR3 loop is CASSRVSGGAANEQFF. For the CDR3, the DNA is TGTGCCAGCAGCCGGGTTAGCGGGGGGGCCGCCAATGAGCAGTTCTTC.